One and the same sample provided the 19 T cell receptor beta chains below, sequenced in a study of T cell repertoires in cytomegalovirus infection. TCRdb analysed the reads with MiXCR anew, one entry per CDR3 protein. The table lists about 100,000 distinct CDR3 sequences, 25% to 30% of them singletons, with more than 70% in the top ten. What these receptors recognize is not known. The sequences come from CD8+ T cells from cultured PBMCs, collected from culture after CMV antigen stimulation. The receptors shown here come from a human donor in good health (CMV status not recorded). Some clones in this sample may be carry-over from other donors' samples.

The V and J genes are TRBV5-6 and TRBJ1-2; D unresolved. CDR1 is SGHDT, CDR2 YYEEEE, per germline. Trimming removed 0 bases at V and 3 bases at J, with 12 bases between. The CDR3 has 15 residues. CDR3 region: CASSLGTLPDYGYTF. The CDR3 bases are TGTGCCAGCAGCTTGGGTACGCTTCCGGACTATGGCTACACCTTC.

CDR3 in DNA: TGTGCCAGCAGCTTAGGTGGCATGGCCTGGGGGTTCTTC. Residues: CASSLGGMAWGFF. The chain combines TRBV7-9 with TRBJ2-1; D uncertain. The CDR3 contains 13 residues. Between the trimmed V and J ends, which lost 1 base and 15 bases, there was a span of 16 bases. The V gene's germline CDR1 is SEHNR and CDR2 FQNEAQ (reference sequence).

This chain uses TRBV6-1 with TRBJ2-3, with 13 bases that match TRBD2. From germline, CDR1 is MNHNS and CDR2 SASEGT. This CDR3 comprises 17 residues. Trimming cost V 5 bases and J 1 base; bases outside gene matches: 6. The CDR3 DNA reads TGTGCCAGCAGTCCGCTTGGACTAGCGGGGGGCACAGATACGCAGTATTTT. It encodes CASSPLGLAGGTDTQYF.

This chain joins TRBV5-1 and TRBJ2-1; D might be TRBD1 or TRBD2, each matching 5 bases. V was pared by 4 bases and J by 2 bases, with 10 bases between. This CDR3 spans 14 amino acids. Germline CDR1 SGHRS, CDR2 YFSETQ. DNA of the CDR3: TGCGCCAGCAGCGACAGCGGCCCCTACAATGAGCAGTTCTTC. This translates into CASSDSGPYNEQFF.

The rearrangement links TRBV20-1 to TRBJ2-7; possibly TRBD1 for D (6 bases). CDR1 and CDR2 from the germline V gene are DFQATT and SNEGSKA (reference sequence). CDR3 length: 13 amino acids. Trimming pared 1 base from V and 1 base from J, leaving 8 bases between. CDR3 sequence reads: CSARVQGSYEQYF. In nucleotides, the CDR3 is TGCAGTGCTAGAGTGCAGGGGTCCTACGAGCAGTACTTC.

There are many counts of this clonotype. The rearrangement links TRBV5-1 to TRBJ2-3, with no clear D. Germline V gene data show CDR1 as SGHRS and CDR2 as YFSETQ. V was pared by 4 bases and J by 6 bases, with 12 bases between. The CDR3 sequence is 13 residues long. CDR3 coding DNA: TGCGCCAGCAGCCCTTCTGTGGGGGATACGCAGTATTTT. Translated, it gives CASSPSVGDTQYF.

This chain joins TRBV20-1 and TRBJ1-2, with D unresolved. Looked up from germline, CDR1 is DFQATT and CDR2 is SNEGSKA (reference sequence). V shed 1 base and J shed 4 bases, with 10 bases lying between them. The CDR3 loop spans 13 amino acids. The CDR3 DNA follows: TGCAGTGCTAGAGTCCCAGGCCGCTATGGCTACACCTTC. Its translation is CSARVPGRYGYTF.

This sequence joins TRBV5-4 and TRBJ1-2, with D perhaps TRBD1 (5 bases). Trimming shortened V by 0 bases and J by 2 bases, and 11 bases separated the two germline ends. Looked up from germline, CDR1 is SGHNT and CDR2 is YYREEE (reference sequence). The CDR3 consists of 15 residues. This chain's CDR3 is CASSLGQTPNYGYTF. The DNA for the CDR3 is TGTGCCAGCAGCTTGGGACAGACACCCAACTATGGCTACACCTTC.

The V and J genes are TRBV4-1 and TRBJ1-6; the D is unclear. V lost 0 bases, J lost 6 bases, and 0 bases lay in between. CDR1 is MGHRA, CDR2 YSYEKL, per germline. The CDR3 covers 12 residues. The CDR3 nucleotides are TGCGCCAGCAGCCAAGATAATTCACCCCTCCACTTT. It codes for CASSQDNSPLHF.

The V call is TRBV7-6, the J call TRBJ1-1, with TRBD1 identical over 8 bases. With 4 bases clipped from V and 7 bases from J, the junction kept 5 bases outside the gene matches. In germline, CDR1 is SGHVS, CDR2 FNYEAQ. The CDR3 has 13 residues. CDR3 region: CASSYRQGFEAFF. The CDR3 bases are TGTGCCAGCAGCTACAGACAGGGGTTTGAAGCTTTCTTT.

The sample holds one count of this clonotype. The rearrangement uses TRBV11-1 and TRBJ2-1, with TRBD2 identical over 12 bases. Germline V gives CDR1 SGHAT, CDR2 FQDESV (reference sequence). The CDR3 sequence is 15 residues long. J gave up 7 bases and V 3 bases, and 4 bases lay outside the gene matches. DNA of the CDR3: TGTGCCAGCAGCTTTTCTAGCGGGGGGGCGAATGAGCAGTTCTTC. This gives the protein CASSFSSGGANEQFF.

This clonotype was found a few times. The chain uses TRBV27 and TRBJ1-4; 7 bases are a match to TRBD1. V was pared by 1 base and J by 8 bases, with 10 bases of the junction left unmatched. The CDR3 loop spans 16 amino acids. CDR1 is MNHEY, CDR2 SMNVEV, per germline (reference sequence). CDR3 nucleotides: TGTGCCAGCAGTTTATATAGGGGGCTGGTGAGGGAAAAACTGTTTTTT. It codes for CASSLYRGLVREKLFF.

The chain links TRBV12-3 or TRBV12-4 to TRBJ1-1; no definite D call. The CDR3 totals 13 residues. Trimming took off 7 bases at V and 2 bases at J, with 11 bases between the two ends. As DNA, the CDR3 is TGTGCCAGCACCCCGGGCAGAAACACTGAAGCTTTCTTT. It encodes CASTPGRNTEAFF.

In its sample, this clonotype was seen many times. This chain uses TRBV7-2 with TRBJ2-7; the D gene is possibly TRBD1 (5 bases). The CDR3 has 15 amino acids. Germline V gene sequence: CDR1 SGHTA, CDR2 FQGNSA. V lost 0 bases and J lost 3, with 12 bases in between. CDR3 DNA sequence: TGTGCCAGCAGCTTAGCGGGGCCCCTTCGCTACGAGCAGTACTTC. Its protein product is CASSLAGPLRYEQYF.

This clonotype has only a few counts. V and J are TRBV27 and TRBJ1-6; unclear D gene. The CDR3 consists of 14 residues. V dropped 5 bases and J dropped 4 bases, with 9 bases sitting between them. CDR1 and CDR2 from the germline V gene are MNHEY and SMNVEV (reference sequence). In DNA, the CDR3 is TGTGCCAGCAGTCACCGAAAATATAATTCACCCCTCCACTTT. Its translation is CASSHRKYNSPLHF.

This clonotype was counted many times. CDR3 DNA sequence: TGTGCCAGCAGCTCCCTAGCGGGGAACACGGATACGCAGTATTTT. Protein: CASSSLAGNTDTQYF. The gene calls are TRBV5-6 and TRBJ2-3, with TRBD2 matching 9 bases. Trimming at V came to 3 bases and at J to 6 bases, leaving 8 bases not matched to a gene. Germline V gene data show CDR1 as SGHDT and CDR2 as YYEEEE. The CDR3 has 15 residues.

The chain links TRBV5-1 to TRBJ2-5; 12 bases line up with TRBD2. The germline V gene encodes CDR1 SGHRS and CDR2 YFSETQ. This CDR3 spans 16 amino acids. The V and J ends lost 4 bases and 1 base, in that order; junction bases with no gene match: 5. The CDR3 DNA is TGCGCCAGCAGCGCCGGACTAGCGGGGCTCCAAGAGACCCAGTACTTC. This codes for CASSAGLAGLQETQYF.

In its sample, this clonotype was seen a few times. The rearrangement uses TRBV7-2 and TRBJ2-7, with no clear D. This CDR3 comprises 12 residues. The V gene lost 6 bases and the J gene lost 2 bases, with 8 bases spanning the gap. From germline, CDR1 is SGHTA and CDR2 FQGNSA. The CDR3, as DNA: TGTGCCAGCAGGGACGGACCCTACGAGCAGTACTTC. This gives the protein CASRDGPYEQYF.

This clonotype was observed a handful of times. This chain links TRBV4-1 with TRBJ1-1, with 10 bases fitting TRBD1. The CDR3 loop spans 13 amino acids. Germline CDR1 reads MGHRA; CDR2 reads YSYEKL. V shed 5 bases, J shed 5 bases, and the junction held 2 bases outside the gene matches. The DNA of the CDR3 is TGCGCCAGCAGCTGGACAGGGGGAACTGAAGCTTTCTTT. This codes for CASSWTGGTEAFF.